This TCR beta chain was obtained from a study of CD8+CD57+ T cells in acquired aplastic anemia. As for the study in general: Isolated CD4+ and CD8+ cells, once sorted, yielded DNA averaging roughly 3.2 ug.

Notes on this clonotype: A read error is possible here, since a much larger clone lies one base away.

Genomic DNA templated the TCR beta VDJ and CDR3 profiling. TCRdb reanalysed the reads using MiXCR and keeps one entry per CDR3 protein. The table shows 200,000 to 250,000 distinct CDR3 sequences, with 34% occurring only once. Sequencing used sorted CD4+, CD8+, or CD8+CD57+ T cells (not recorded which) from PBMCs. This sequence was found in a human donor in good health, serving as a control.

The CDR3 loop is CASTLGSYGYTF. Written as DNA, the CDR3 is TGTGCCAGCACCTTAGGCAGTTATGGCTACACCTTC. The chain links TRBV11-2 to TRBJ1-2; D gene unclear. This CDR3 comprises 12 residues. Germline CDR1 SGHAT, CDR2 FQNNGV.